This TCR beta chain comes out of a study of blood T cells in healthy people across ages. Across the study: About one barcoded beta molecule per two T cells was the capture yield of template switching.

Study observations and caveats: The diversity estimates, figures obtained from one million T cells, were considered underestimates.

This clonotype was seen a few times. The antigen is undetermined. A second about 6 to 12 cycle PCR used barcoded and J-beta primers. Each of the cDNA molecules was tagged by a template-switch adaptor with 12 random nucleotides. One entry per CDR3 protein results from TCRdb running MiXCR on the 5' RACE reads. The sample holds 780,000 or so distinct CDR3 sequences, 56% seen once. Germline-derived CDR1 and CDR2 are SQVTM and ANQGSEA. Trimming cost V 4 bases and J 2 bases, with 9 bases left between them. The CDR3 is 13 amino acids. The clonotype originates from a middle-aged man in good health. Sequencing was carried out using blood. This chain connects TRBV29-1 to TRBJ2-1; D may match TRBD1 or TRBD2 (5 bases each). Here the CDR3 DNA reads TGCAGCGTTGCGGGGACCGCCTACAATGAGCAGTTCTTC. Translation: CSVAGTAYNEQFF.